The T cell receptor (beta chain) under discussion was sequenced for a study of human T cells and chemical hapten exposure. At the level of the study: 2% DPC was applied to 2 cm by 2 cm of upper inner arm skin for sensitization.

Stated time point: patch test 1, 2 weeks after DPC sensitization. Treatment described: therapeutic diphenylcyclopropenone sensitization with weekly scalp DPC. Donation of samples came from alopecia patients who were 18 to 70 years old and suitable for DPC. Under the authors' procedure: Between roughly 20,000 and 690,600 TCRs appeared in each sample, and the median stood at 95,638. TCRdb re-analysed the RACE reads in MiXCR, keeping a single row per CDR3 protein. In this record, the V and J calls reflect TCRdb's handling and not the investigators' own analysis. The profile shows around 71,000 distinct CDR3 sequences, about 9.1% of them singletons. This clonotype has just a few counts. The clonotype was recovered from a woman in her forties with alopecia areata. Some clones in this sample may be carry-over from other donors' samples. The sample was whole blood, taken in connection with sensitization to the hapten diphenylcyclopropenone (DPC).

Written as DNA, the CDR3 is TGTGCCAGCAGCCAAGATGGGCAGGGTGAAGCTTTCTTT. Amino acids: CASSQDGQGEAFF. The rearrangement joins TRBV3-1 to TRBJ1-1, with D perhaps TRBD1 (5 bases). Looked up from germline, CDR1 is LGHDT and CDR2 is YNNKEL (reference sequence). V shed 0 bases and J shed 7 bases, with 9 bases lying between them. CDR3 length: 13 amino acids. The whole variable domain, filled in from reference TRBV3-1 and TRBJ1-1, reads DTAVSQTPKYLVTQMGNDKSIKCEQNLGHDTMYWYKQDSKKFLKIMFSYNNKELIINETVPNRFSPKSPDKAHLNLHINSLELGDSAVYFCASSQDGQGEAFFGQGTRLTVV.